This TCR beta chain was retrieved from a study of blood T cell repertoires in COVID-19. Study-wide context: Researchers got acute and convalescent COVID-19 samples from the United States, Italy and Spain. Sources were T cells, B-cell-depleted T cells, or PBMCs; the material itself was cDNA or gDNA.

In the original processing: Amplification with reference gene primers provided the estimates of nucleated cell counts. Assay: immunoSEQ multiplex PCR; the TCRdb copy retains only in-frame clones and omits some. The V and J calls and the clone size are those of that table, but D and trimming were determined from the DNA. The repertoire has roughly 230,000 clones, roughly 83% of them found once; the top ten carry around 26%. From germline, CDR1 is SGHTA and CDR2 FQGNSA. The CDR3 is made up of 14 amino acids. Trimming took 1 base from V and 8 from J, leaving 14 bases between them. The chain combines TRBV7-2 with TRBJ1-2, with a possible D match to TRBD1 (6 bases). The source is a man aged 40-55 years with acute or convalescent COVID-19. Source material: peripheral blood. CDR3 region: CASSLDRVARGYTF. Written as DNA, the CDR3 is TGTGCCAGCAGCTTAGACAGGGTAGCACGGGGCTACACCTTC.